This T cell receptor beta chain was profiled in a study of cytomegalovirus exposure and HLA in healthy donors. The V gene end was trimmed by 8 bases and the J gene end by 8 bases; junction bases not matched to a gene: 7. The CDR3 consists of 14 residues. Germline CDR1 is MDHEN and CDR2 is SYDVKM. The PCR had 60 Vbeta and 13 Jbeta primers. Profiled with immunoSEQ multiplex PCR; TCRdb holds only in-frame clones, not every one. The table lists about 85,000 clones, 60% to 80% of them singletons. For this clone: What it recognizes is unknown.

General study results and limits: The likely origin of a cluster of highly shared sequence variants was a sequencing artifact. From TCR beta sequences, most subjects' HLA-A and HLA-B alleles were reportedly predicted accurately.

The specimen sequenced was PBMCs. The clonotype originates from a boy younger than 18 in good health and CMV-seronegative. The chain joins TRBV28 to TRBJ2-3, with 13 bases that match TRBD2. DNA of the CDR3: TGTGCCAGCTCACTAGCGGGAGGGCAGGGTACGCAGTATTTT. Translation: CASSLAGGQGTQYF.